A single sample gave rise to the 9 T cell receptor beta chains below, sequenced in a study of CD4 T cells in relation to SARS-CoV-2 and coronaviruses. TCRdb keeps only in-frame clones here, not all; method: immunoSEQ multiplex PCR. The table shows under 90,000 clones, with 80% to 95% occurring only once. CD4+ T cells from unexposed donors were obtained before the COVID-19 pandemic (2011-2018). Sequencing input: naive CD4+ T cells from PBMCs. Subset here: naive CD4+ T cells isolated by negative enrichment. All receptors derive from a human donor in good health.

The CDR3 DNA reads as TGTGCCAGCAGCCAAGATGCGATCAGGGGGAAAAGCAATCAGCCCCAGCATTTT. This codes for CASSQDAIRGKSNQPQHF. This sequence joins TRBV4-2 and TRBJ1-5, with TRBD1 matching 7 bases. V lost 0 bases and J lost 1; bases outside the gene matches: 9. Looked up from germline, CDR1 is LGHNA and CDR2 is YNFKEQ. The CDR3 is 18 amino acids.

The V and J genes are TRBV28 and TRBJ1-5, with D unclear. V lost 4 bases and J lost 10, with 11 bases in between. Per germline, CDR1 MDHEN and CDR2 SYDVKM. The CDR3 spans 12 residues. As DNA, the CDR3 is TGTGCCAGCAGTTCCCCCCGACGTCCCCAGCATTTT. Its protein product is CASSSPRRPQHF.

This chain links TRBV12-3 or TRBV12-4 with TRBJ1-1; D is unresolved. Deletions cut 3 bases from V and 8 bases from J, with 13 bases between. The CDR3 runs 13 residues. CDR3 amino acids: CASSFYRPGEAFF. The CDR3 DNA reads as TGTGCCAGCAGTTTCTACCGCCCCGGGGAAGCTTTCTTT.

This CDR3 is CASSQERAGTTGELFF. In nucleotides, the CDR3 is TGTGCCAGCAGCCAAGAACGAGCGGGGACCACCGGGGAGCTGTTTTTT. This chain joins TRBV14 and TRBJ2-2, with TRBD2 matching 7 bases. V dropped 0 bases and J dropped 4; count of bases not matched to a gene: 5. Germline assignment: CDR1 SGHDN and CDR2 FVKESK. The CDR3 loop spans 16 amino acids.

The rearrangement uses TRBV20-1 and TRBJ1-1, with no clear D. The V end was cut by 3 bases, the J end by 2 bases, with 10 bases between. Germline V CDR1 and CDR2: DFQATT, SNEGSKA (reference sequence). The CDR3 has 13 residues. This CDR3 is CSASRDPNTEAFF. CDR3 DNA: TGCAGTGCTAGTCGGGATCCTAACACTGAAGCTTTCTTT.

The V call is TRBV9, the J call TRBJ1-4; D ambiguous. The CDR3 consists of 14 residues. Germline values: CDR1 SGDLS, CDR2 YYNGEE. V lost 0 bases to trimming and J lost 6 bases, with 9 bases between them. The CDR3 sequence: CASSVGQQYEKLFF. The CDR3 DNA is TGTGCCAGCAGCGTAGGCCAACAGTATGAAAAACTGTTTTTT.

The DNA of the CDR3 is TGTGCCAGCAGCCACACAAGCTCCTACGAGCAGTACTTC. This translates into CASSHTSSYEQYF. The chain has TRBV7-2 and TRBJ2-7; D unresolved. Between the trimmed V and J ends, which lost 5 bases and 0 bases, there was a span of 8 bases. The CDR3 covers 13 residues. Germline CDR1 SGHTA, CDR2 FQGNSA. The full variable domain, rest sourced from reference TRBV7-2 and TRBJ2-7, is GAGVSQSPSNKVTEKGKDVELRCDPISGHTALYWYRQSLGQGLEFLIYFQGNSAPDKSGLPSDRFSAERTGGSVSTLTIQRTQQEDSAVYLCASSHTSSYEQYFGPGTRLTVT.

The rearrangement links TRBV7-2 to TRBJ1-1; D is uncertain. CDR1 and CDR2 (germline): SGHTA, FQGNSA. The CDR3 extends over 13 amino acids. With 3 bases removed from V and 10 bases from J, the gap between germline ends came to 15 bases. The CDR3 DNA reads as TGTGCCAGCAGCTTCATGCCAGGTTCGGGAGCTTTCTTT. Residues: CASSFMPGSGAFF.

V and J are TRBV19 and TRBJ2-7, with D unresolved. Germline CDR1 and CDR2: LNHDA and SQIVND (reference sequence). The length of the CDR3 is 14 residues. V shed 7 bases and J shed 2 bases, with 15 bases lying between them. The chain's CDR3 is CASKVSGGPYEQYF. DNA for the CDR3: TGTGCCAGTAAGGTGTCAGGTGGGCCCTACGAGCAGTACTTC.